This entry is about one T cell receptor beta chain. The antigen is not known. This PCR relied on a set of 60 Vbeta primers and 13 Jbeta primers. The assay was immunoSEQ multiplex PCR, and TCRdb's table has in-frame clones only and misses some. Among more than 95,000 clones listed, under 85% were seen once. This entry comes from a study of cytomegalovirus exposure and HLA in healthy donors. Healthy bone marrow donors supplied every sample. Overall study findings and caveats: With DRB1 most and HLA-C fewest, TCR association rates differed between HLA loci in a later analysis.

CDR1 is LGHNA and CDR2 is YNFKEQ in the germline V gene. CDR3 length: 16 amino acids. With 0 bases clipped from V and 3 bases from J, the junction kept 5 bases outside the gene matches. The sequenced sample consisted of PBMCs. This sequence was found in a man between 35 and 55 years old in good health and CMV-seronegative. The chain combines TRBV4-2 with TRBJ2-7; 10 bases match TRBD2. For the CDR3, the DNA is TGTGCCAGCAGCCAAGATCAGTCTAGCGGGAGCTACGAGCAGTACTTC. It is translated as CASSQDQSSGSYEQYF.